The 14 T cell receptor beta chains below were found in one sample sequenced in a study of blood T cell repertoires in COVID-19. Here immunoSEQ multiplex PCR was the method, and the copy in TCRdb shows in-frame clones only, minus some. The table records 250,000 to 350,000 clones, around 90% of them present only once. The sequenced material came from peripheral blood. These TCRs come from a man aged 18 to 29 with active or convalescent COVID-19.

V is TRBV5-1 and J is TRBJ2-6; 9 bases fit TRBD1. J gave up 1 base and V 4 bases, and 9 bases lay outside the gene matches. This CDR3 contains 18 residues. The V gene's germline CDR1 is SGHRS and CDR2 YFSETQ. For the CDR3, the DNA is TGCGCCAGCAGCAGACCCGGGACAGGGTATTCTGGGGCCAACGTCCTGACTTTC. As protein: CASSRPGTGYSGANVLTF.

V gene TRBV12-3 or TRBV12-4 combines with J gene TRBJ1-3, with a possible D match to TRBD1 (6 bases). V was shortened by 9 bases and J by 5 bases, with 11 bases between the two germline ends. The CDR3 spans 12 residues. CDR3 loop: CASGGARNTIYF. As DNA, the CDR3 is TGTGCCAGTGGGGGGGCAAGAAACACCATATATTTT.

The CDR3 coding sequence is TGTGCCAGCAATTATCAGGGATACACTGAAGCTTTCTTT. This sequence encodes CASNYQGYTEAFF. The chain uses TRBV6-2 or TRBV6-3 and TRBJ1-1; D possibly corresponds to TRBD1 (5 bases). V lost 7 bases to trimming and J lost 3 bases, with 12 bases between them. The CDR3 contains 13 residues. Germline V gene lookup returns CDR1 MNHEY and CDR2 SVGEGT.

The V gene is TRBV12-3 or TRBV12-4, the J gene TRBJ1-1, with D possibly TRBD1 on 6 matching bases. The CDR3 length is 13 residues. Trimming cost V 4 bases and J 5 bases, with 11 bases left between them. CDR3 nucleotide sequence: TGTGCCAGCAGTTATCAGGGGTTGACTGAAGCTTTCTTT. It translates to CASSYQGLTEAFF.

The chain employs TRBV19 and TRBJ1-1, with D tentatively TRBD1 (5 bases). Germline lookup yields CDR1 LNHDA and CDR2 SQIVND (reference sequence). The CDR3 has 15 amino acids. V lost 3 bases, J lost 1 base, and 12 bases lay in between. CDR3 residues: CASSMGGAGNTEAFF. CDR3 in DNA: TGTGCCAGTAGTATGGGGGGTGCAGGGAACACTGAAGCTTTCTTT. Full variable domain (rest looked up from reference TRBV19 and TRBJ1-1): DGGITQSPKYLFRKEGQNVTLSCEQNLNHDAMYWYRQDPGQGLRLIYYSQIVNDFQKGDIAEGYSVSREKKESFPLTVTSAQKNPTAFYLCASSMGGAGNTEAFFGQGTRLTVV.

The DNA of the CDR3 is TGTGCCAGCAGTGACTCCGCTTTTGGGGCGGATACGCAGTATTTT. Amino acids: CASSDSAFGADTQYF. The V call is TRBV6-4, the J call TRBJ2-3; maybe TRBD1 (5 bases). V lost 0 bases to trimming and J lost 6 bases, with 13 bases between them. Germline CDR1 and CDR2: MRHNA and SNTAGT. The CDR3 extends over 15 amino acids.

The chain recombines TRBV10-3 with TRBJ1-5; D perhaps matches TRBD1 (6 bases). Per the germline V gene, CDR1 is ENHRY and CDR2 is SYGVKD. The CDR3 loop spans 14 amino acids. V dropped 4 bases and J dropped 4 bases, with 11 bases sitting between them. CDR3: CAISGGGVNQPQHF. CDR3 sequence (DNA): TGTGCCATCAGTGGAGGGGGGGTTAATCAGCCCCAGCATTTT.

J is TRBJ1-2 and V is TRBV4-3; the D is unclear. V was cut by 0 bases and J by 4 bases, with 18 bases left in between. The CDR3 has 17 residues. In germline, CDR1 is LGHNA, CDR2 YSLEER. The CDR3 is CASSQDPSWRGSYGYTF. The CDR3 DNA reads as TGCGCCAGCAGCCAAGATCCCTCGTGGCGCGGGAGCTATGGCTACACCTTC.

The chain employs TRBV29-1 and TRBJ1-5; D is unresolved. The length of the CDR3 is 13 residues. Per the germline V gene, CDR1 is SQVTM and CDR2 is ANQGSEA. Trimming removed 6 bases at V and 6 bases at J, with 15 bases between. The CDR3 loop reads CSVSLGVAQPQHF. The CDR3 DNA reads as TGCAGCGTCTCCCTCGGGGTGGCTCAGCCCCAGCATTTT.

J is TRBJ1-1 and V is TRBV2, with D hard to call. Germline values: CDR1 SNHLY, CDR2 FYNNEI. CDR3 length: 12 residues. The DNA for the CDR3 is TGTGCGTTCGCCCAGGAGAACACTGAAGCTTTCTTT. Its translation: CAFAQENTEAFF.

The chain uses TRBV18 and TRBJ2-1, with 8 nucleotides matching TRBD2. Germline CDR1 KGHSH, CDR2 LQKENI. The V segment lost 0 bases and the J segment 5 bases; nucleotides outside the gene matches: 6. The CDR3 covers 16 residues. The CDR3 DNA sequence: TGTGCCAGCTCACCACCGATGGCGGGGGGTAACAATGAGCAGTTCTTC. Residues: CASSPPMAGGNNEQFF.

V gene TRBV5-5 combines with J gene TRBJ2-7; D perhaps matches TRBD2 (5 bases). Germline V gene sequence: CDR1 SGHKS, CDR2 YYEKEE (reference sequence). The V and J ends lost 5 bases and 3 bases respectively, with 15 bases between them. The CDR3 sequence is 14 residues long. CDR3: CASREPGKNYEQYF. The DNA for the CDR3 is TGTGCCAGCAGGGAGCCGGGAAAAAACTACGAGCAGTACTTC.

A single count supports this clone. V is TRBV7-9 and J is TRBJ2-1, with 7 bases fitting TRBD1. Germline CDR1 SEHNR, CDR2 FQNEAQ (reference sequence). The CDR3 extends over 16 amino acids. Trimming cost V 5 bases and J 5 bases; bases outside gene matches: 12. The CDR3 nucleotides are TGTGCCAGCAGCCACTTCCGGGACAGTGGTAACAATGAGCAGTTCTTC. Encoded protein: CASSHFRDSGNNEQFF.

This chain links TRBV4-1 with TRBJ1-1, with TRBD1 matching over 9 bases. The V segment lost 6 bases and the J segment 6 bases; nucleotides outside the gene matches: 8. This CDR3 has 14 residues. Germline assignment: CDR1 MGHRA and CDR2 YSYEKL. The CDR3 reads CASRLTGGSAEAFF. The DNA of the CDR3 is TGCGCCAGCAGACTGACAGGGGGTTCCGCTGAAGCTTTCTTT.